Following are 24 T cell receptor beta chains from one sample sequenced in a study of breast tumors, draining lymph nodes, adjacent tissues (dated by TCRdb to about 2016). Preparation of the library involved multiplex PCR. Reads for this sample came from an Illumina HiSeq 2000. The public reads were run again by TCRdb, first through fastp at Q25 and then through MiXCR, and only productive beta chains were kept. Rows merge per CDR3 protein into single entries with the most common DNA and genes. The sample table lists some 150,000 distinct CDR3 sequences, around 22% of them with a count of one. The ten largest account for roughly 2.6% of the sample. Lymph node samples were obtained from the axillary draining lymph nodes of breast cancer patients. The sequenced sample was axillary lymph node tissue. These receptor sequences come from a female donor with breast cancer. Some clones in this sample may be carry-over from other donors' samples.

This clonotype was observed at least ten times. The chain links TRBV7-9 to TRBJ1-2; D remains ambiguous. The CDR3 has 13 amino acids. V lost 3 bases, J lost 4 bases, and 9 bases lay in between. Germline V lookup: CDR1 SEHNR, CDR2 FQNEAQ (reference sequence). CDR3 nucleotide sequence: TGTGCCAGCAGCTTGAACGGGCGCTATGGCTACACCTTC. Translated: CASSLNGRYGYTF.

This clonotype was observed at least ten times. The gene calls are TRBV4-1 and TRBJ1-6; D gene ambiguous. Germline V gene lookup returns CDR1 MGHRA and CDR2 YSYEKL. This CDR3 is 14 amino acids long. V was trimmed by 0 bases and J by 7 bases, leaving 7 bases between them. DNA of the CDR3: TGCGCCAGCAGCCAAGATATAAGGAATTCACCCCTCCACTTT. Translating gives CASSQDIRNSPLHF.

Comment on this clonotype: Likely a read error: the CDR3 ends without its conserved phenylalanine or tryptophan. This CDR3 is CASRDSHTYSNQPQHS. CDR3 in DNA: TGTGCCAGCAGGGACAGTCATACCTATAGCAATCAGCCCCAGCATTCT. The chain is built from TRBV6-1 and TRBJ1-5, with D maybe TRBD1 (6 bases). Germline assignment: CDR1 MNHNS and CDR2 SASEGT. The CDR3 length is 16 residues. The ends were cut back, 6 bases at V and 0 bases at J, with 15 bases in the middle.

To note about this clonotype: Given the absence of the conserved phenylalanine or tryptophan at the CDR3 end, a read error is likely. The CDR3 loop is CASSLATDYEQYL. The DNA for the CDR3 is TGTGCTAGCAGCTTAGCAACGGACTACGAGCAGTACCTC. V is TRBV7-7 and J is TRBJ2-7; D uncertain. Per germline, CDR1 SSHAT and CDR2 FNYEAQ (reference sequence). The CDR3 runs 13 residues.

In its sample, this clonotype was seen a few times. The rearrangement joins TRBV6-5 to TRBJ1-2; D uncertain. V lost 6 bases to trimming and J lost 5 bases, with 13 bases between them. CDR3 length: 13 amino acids. Germline CDR1 reads MNHEY; CDR2 reads SVGAGI. CDR3 coding DNA: TGTGCCAGCAGCCCCGACGGGAAATATGGCTACACCTTC. This codes for CASSPDGKYGYTF.

The rearrangement joins TRBV20-1 to TRBJ2-3; TRBD2 matches 10 bases. The CDR3 consists of 15 residues. V shed 2 bases and J 5 bases; nucleotides not matched to a gene: 7. The germline gives CDR1 DFQATT, CDR2 SNEGSKA (reference sequence). CDR3 loop: CSARRLAGAGDTQYF. CDR3 sequence (DNA): TGCAGTGCTAGAAGGCTAGCGGGAGCCGGAGATACGCAGTATTTT.

Of note for this clonotype: A much bigger clone sits one base away, suggesting this may be a read error. The gene calls are TRBV19 and TRBJ1-5, with 7 bases fitting TRBD1. The germline V gene encodes CDR1 LNHDA and CDR2 SQIVND (reference sequence). This CDR3 is built from 14 residues. V shed 4 bases and J 6 bases; nucleotides not matched to a gene: 6. CDR3 nucleotide sequence: TGTGCCAGTAGTAGGGGACAGTGGGTTCAGCCCCAGCATTTT. It encodes CASSRGQWVQPQHF.

To note about this clonotype: With a much larger clone just one base away, this may be a read error. The rearrangement joins TRBV9 to TRBJ1-6; a possible D gene is TRBD1 (5 bases). Trimming removed 7 bases at V and 7 bases at J, with 15 bases between. Germline CDR1 is SGDLS and CDR2 is YYNGEE. The CDR3 has 14 residues. As DNA, the CDR3 is TGTGCCAGCGGACGACGGGGCCCGAATTCACCCCTCCACTTT. This encodes CASGRRGPNSPLHF.

Details on this clonotype: A read error is possible here, since a much larger clone lies one base away. The V and J genes are TRBV28 and TRBJ1-5, with TRBD1 matching 7 bases. V dropped 2 bases and J dropped 7; count of bases not matched to a gene: 8. Per the germline V gene, CDR1 is MDHEN and CDR2 is SYDVKM. This CDR3 has 15 residues. The CDR3 loop is CASSLEGDREQPQHF. In DNA, the CDR3 is TGTGCCAGCAGTTTAGAGGGAGACAGGGAGCAGCCCCAGCATTTT.

In this sample, this clonotype turned up many times. The chain carries TRBV6-5 and TRBJ2-2; 11 nucleotides align to TRBD2. The V gene's germline CDR1 is MNHEY and CDR2 SVGAGI. CDR3 length: 15 residues. V lost 6 bases, J lost 5 bases, and 5 bases stayed unmatched. The CDR3 is CASRSTSGKTGELFF. CDR3 nucleotide sequence: TGTGCCAGCAGATCGACTAGCGGGAAAACCGGGGAGCTGTTTTTT.

The genes are TRBV18 and TRBJ2-1; 7 positions agree with TRBD1. The germline gives CDR1 KGHSH, CDR2 LQKENI. With V trimmed by 5 bases and J by 6 bases, 4 bases remained unmatched. The CDR3 is made up of 13 amino acids. The CDR3 reads CASSSGQANEQFF. For the CDR3, the DNA is TGTGCCAGCTCATCAGGACAGGCCAATGAGCAGTTCTTC.

In the case of this clonotype: A much larger clone differs from this one at a single base, so this may be a read error. The rearrangement links TRBV30 to TRBJ2-7, with 7 bases matching TRBD2. The ends lost 0 bases at V and 5 bases at J; junction bases unmatched: 13. The CDR3 totals 16 residues. Germline values: CDR1 GTSNPN, CDR2 SVGIG (reference sequence). The CDR3 DNA is TGTGCCTGGAGTGTACGTAACGGGAGGCTCCCGAACGAGCAGTACTTC. Its protein product is CAWSVRNGRLPNEQYF. Full variable domain (missing parts from reference TRBV30 and TRBJ2-7): SQTIHQWPATLVQPVGSPLSLECTVEGTSNPNLYWYRQAAGRGLQLLFYSVGIGQISSEVPQNLSASRPQDRQFILSSKKLLLSDSGFYLCAWSVRNGRLPNEQYFGPGTRLTVT.

In its sample, this clonotype was seen many times. This chain connects TRBV20-1 to TRBJ2-1, with TRBD2 identical over 7 bases. The germline V gene encodes CDR1 DFQATT and CDR2 SNEGSKA (reference sequence). This CDR3 spans 15 amino acids. V trimming: 1 base; J trimming: 6 bases; junction bases outside the gene matches: 9. The CDR3 is CSARGGSGKSNEQFF. The CDR3 DNA sequence: TGCAGTGCTAGAGGAGGGAGCGGGAAAAGCAATGAGCAGTTCTTC.

This clonotype appeared many times. CDR3: CASSFRQGAETQYF. For the CDR3, the DNA is TGTGCCAGCAGCTTTAGACAGGGGGCCGAGACCCAGTACTTC. The V gene is TRBV5-8, the J gene TRBJ2-5; 10 bases fit TRBD1. CDR3 length equals 14 residues. Germline CDR1 reads SGHTS; CDR2 reads YDEGEE. Losses at the gene ends were 2 bases for V and 5 bases for J; bases not matched to a gene: 3.

The sample holds many counts of this clonotype. This chain uses TRBV7-2 with TRBJ2-1, with D possibly matching TRBD2 (5 bases). The germline gives CDR1 SGHTA, CDR2 FQGNSA. CDR3 length: 14 residues. V lost 5 bases to trimming and J lost 8 bases, with 16 bases between them. CDR3 amino acids: CASSPRTGLDEQFF. Written as DNA, the CDR3 is TGTGCCAGCAGCCCCAGGACGGGGTTGGATGAGCAGTTCTTC.

This clonotype has a count of ten or more. The V and J genes are TRBV2 and TRBJ2-7, with TRBD1 as a possible D gene (6 bases). The CDR3 runs to 13 residues. The V end was cut by 7 bases, the J end by 4 bases, with 14 bases between. The germline CDR1 and CDR2 sequences are SNHLY and FYNNEI. This CDR3 is CASNYARGYEQYF. CDR3 in DNA: TGTGCCAGCAACTATGCCAGGGGATACGAGCAGTACTTC. Drawing the rest from reference TRBV2 and TRBJ2-7, the complete variable domain is EPEVTQTPSHQVTQMGQEVILRCVPISNHLYFYWYRQILGQKVEFLVSFYNNEISEKSEIFDDQFSVERPDGSNFTLKIRSTKLEDSAMYFCASNYARGYEQYFGPGTRLTVT.

This clonotype was seen more than once but under ten times. This sequence may be a read error, since a much larger clone differs from it by one base. V is TRBV15 and J is TRBJ2-1, with D possibly being TRBD2 (6 bases). The CDR3 loop spans 15 amino acids. V lost 3 bases and J lost 12, with 21 bases in between. Germline V CDR1 and CDR2: LNHNV, YYDKDF (reference sequence). As DNA, the CDR3 is TGTGCCACCAGCAGGGATCGTGGCCCAACCGGGGGGCAGTTCTTC. It is translated as CATSRDRGPTGGQFF.

The chain uses TRBV28 and TRBJ2-4; TRBD1 or TRBD2 may be the D gene (5 bases each). Germline CDR1 reads MDHEN; CDR2 reads SYDVKM. Trimming took 3 bases from V and 15 from J, leaving 24 bases between them. The CDR3 runs 15 residues. The CDR3 spells CASSLGSGTTEVRYF. CDR3 nucleotides: TGTGCCAGCAGTTTGGGATCCGGGACGACGGAAGTTCGGTACTTC. The whole variable domain, filled in from reference TRBV28 and TRBJ2-4, reads DVKVTQSSRYLVKRTGEKVFLECVQDMDHENMFWYRQDPGLGLRLIYFSYDVKMKEKGDIPEGYSVSREKKERFSLILESASTNQTSMYLCASSLGSGTTEVRYFGAGTRLSVL.

The chain is built from TRBV28 and TRBJ1-2; 7 nucleotides agree with TRBD1. J lost 2 bases, V lost 11 bases, and 8 bases had no gene match. CDR1 MDHEN and CDR2 SYDVKM come from the germline V gene. The CDR3 spans 13 residues. In nucleotides, the CDR3 is TGTGCCGGACGAGGACAGGACAACTATGGCTACACCTTC. Translating it yields CAGRGQDNYGYTF.

The chain joins TRBV28 to TRBJ1-5; D unclear. There are 11 residues in the CDR3. The germline gives CDR1 MDHEN, CDR2 SYDVKM. Trimming removed 3 bases from V and 6 bases from J, with 3 bases in between. The CDR3 region has the DNA TGTGCCAGCAGTTTGGGTCAGCCCCAGCATTTT. Encoded protein: CASSLGQPQHF. Full variable domain (missing parts from reference TRBV28 and TRBJ1-5): DVKVTQSSRYLVKRTGEKVFLECVQDMDHENMFWYRQDPGLGLRLIYFSYDVKMKEKGDIPEGYSVSREKKERFSLILESASTNQTSMYLCASSLGQPQHFGDGTRLSIL.

This clonotype was recorded many times. The rearrangement joins TRBV5-4 to TRBJ2-2, with TRBD2 identical over 15 bases. The V and J ends lost 3 bases and 4 bases, in that order; junction bases with no gene match: 4. The germline CDR1 and CDR2 sequences are SGHNT and YYREEE (reference sequence). The length of the CDR3 is 17 residues. Here the CDR3 reads CASSSGLAGGGTGELFF. DNA of the CDR3: TGTGCCAGCAGCTCTGGACTAGCGGGAGGGGGCACCGGGGAGCTGTTTTTT.

This clonotype showed up just once. This may arise from a read error, as a much more abundant clone is one base away. The chain uses TRBV28 and TRBJ2-7, with D unresolved. Looked up from germline, CDR1 is MDHEN and CDR2 is SYDVKM. This CDR3 spans 14 amino acids. The CDR3 DNA follows: TGTGCCAGCAGTTTTAGCCAACCTACCTACGAGCGGTACTTC. It specifies CASSFSQPTYERYF.

To note about this clonotype: Since a much larger clone is just one base distant, this may be a read error. The genes are TRBV7-8 and TRBJ1-4; the D is unclear. Germline lookup yields CDR1 SGHVS and CDR2 FQNEAQ. CDR3 length equals 13 residues. CDR3: CASSLLQNEKLLF. CDR3 DNA sequence: TGTGCCAGCAGCTTATTACAGAATGAAAAACTGCTTTTT.

In its sample, this clonotype was seen a few times. V and J are TRBV10-1 and TRBJ2-4; TRBD1 agrees at 8 bases. The CDR3 covers 14 residues. V gave up 3 bases and J gave up 8 bases; unmatched junction bases: 6. Germline-derived CDR1 and CDR2 are WNHNN and SYGVQD (reference sequence). The CDR3 loop is CASSDNRGVDIQYF. The CDR3 region has the DNA TGCGCCAGCAGTGATAACAGGGGGGTGGACATTCAGTACTTC.